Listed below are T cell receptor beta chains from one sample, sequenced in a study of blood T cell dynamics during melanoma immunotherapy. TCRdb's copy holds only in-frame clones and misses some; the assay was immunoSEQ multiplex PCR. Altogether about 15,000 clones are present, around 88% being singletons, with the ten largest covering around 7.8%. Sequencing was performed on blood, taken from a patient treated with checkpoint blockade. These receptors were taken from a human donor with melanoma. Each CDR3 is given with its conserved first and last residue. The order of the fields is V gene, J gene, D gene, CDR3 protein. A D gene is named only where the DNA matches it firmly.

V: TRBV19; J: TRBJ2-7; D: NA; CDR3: CASSIDGTLTYEQYF
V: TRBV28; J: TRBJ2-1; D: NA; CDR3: CASSVGSRRDNEQFF
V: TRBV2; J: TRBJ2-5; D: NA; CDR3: CASSGRGGFGETQYF
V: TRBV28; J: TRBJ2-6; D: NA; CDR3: CASSPPRLEYGANVLTF
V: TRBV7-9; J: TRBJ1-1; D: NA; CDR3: CASSFPAEAFF
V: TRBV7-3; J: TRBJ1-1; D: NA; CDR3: CASSLTGGTNTEAFF
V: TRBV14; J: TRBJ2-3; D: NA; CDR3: CASSQDPGLGTDTQYF
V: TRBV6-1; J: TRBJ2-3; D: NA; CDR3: CASSPLTGGTDTQYF
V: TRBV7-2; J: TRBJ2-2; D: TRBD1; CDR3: CASSIQGATGELFF
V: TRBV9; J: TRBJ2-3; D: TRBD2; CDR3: CASSFIAGGSTDTQYF
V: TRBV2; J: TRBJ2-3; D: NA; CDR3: CASKGRLTDTQYF
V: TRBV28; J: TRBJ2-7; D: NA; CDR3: CASSPGLEQYF
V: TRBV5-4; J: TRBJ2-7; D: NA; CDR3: CASTKSSGSYEQYF
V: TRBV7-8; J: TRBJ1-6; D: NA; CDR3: CASSLIPNSPLHF
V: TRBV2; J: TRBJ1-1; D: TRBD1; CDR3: CASSENLGTGVLQGVNTEAFF
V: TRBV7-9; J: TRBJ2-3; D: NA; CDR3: CASSLAGLSLGSTQYF
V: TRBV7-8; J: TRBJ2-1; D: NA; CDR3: CASSTEALLEQFF
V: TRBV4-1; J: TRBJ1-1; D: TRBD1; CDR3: CASSQSTGAANTEAFF
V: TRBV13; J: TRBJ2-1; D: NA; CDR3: CASSLATSYNEQFF
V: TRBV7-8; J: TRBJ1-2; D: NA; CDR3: CASSSYIDGYTF
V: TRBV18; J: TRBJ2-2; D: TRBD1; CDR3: CASSQQGDTGELFF
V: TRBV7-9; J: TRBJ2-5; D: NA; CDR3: CASSRLAISQETQYF
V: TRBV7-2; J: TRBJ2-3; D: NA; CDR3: CASRRNGARDTQYF
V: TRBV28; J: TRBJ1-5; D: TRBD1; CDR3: CASRRTGGGFNQPQHF
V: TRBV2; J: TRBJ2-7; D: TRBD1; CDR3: CAGTGAMDGEQYF
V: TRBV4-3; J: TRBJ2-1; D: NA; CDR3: CASSQEGIRNNEQFF
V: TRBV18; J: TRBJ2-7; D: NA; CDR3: CASSPGQRNEQYF
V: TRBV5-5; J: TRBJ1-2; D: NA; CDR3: CASSMRVIGANYGYTF
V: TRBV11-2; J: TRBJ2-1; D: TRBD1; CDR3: CASSSRQGGTDEQFF
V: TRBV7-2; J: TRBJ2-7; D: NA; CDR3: CASSTVAGRYEQYF
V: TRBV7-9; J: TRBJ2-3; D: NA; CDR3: CASSARPAHDTQYF
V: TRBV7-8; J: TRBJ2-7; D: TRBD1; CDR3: CASSLAARIGQGKAPPYEQYF
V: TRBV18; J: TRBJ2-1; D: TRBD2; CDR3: CASSPRQLADTYNEQFF
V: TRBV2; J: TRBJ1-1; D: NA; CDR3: CASSELGTMNTEAFF
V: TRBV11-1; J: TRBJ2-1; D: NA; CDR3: CASSTGPGVANEQFF
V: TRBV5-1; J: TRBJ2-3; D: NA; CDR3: CASSLRPDSTDTQYF
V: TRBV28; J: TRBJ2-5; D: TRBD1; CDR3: CASRTGQAQVAQYF
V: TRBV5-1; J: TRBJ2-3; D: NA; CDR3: CASSFGFDSITDTQYF
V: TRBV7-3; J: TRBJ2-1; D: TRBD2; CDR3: CASSLAGDSVNEQFF
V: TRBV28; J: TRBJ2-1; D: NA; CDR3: CASSLGGRYNEQFF
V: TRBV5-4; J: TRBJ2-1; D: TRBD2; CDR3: CASSLGTSASNEQFF
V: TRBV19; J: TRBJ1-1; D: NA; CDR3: CATMGLRNTEAFF
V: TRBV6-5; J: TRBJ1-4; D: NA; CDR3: CASRQTSNEKLFF
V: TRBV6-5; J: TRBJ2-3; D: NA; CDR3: CASSRTGRSTDTQYF
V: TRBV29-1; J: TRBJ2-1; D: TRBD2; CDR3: CSVARGLLAGGPDEQFF
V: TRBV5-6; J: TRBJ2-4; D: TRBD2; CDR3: CASSLAGENIQYF
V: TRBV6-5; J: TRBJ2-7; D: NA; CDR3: CASSYGGGGYEQYF
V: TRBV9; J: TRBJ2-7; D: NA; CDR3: CASSVESGSYEQYF
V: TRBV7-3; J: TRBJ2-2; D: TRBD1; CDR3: CASSPDRDGELFF
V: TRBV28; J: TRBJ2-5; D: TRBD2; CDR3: CASRLGTSFGETQYF
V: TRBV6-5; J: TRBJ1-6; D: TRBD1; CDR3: CASRTGTANSPLHF
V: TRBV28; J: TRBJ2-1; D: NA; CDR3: CASRRLLGNNEQFF
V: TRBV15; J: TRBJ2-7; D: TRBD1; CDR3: CATRQPGQGYEQYF
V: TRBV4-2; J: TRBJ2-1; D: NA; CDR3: CASSLYSQSYNEQFF
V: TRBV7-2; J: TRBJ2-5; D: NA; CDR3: CASSYNRPERARETQYF
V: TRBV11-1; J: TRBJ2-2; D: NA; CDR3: CASSSTNTGELFF
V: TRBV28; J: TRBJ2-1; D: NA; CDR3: CASRHGNEQFF
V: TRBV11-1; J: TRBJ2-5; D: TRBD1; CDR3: CASSFAGTEETQYF
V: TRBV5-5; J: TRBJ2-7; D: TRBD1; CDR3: CASSPKTGVSYEQYF
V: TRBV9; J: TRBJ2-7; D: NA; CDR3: CASSVGADYSYEQYF